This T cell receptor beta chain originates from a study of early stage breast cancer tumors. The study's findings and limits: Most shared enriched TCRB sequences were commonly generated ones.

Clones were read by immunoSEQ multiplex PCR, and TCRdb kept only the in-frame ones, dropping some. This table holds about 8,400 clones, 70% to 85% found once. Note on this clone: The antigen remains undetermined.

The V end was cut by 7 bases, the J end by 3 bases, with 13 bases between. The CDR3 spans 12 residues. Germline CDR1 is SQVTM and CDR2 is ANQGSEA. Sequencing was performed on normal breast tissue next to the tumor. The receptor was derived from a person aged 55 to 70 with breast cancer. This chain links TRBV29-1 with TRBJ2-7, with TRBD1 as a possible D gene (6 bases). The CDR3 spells CSAEGDNYEQYF. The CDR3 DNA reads TGCAGCGCCGAAGGGGACAACTACGAGCAGTACTTC.